Detailed here is one TCR beta chain. Assay: immunoSEQ multiplex PCR; the TCRdb copy retains only in-frame clones and omits some. The sample records 350,000 or so clones, about nine tenths being singletons. This sample is drawn from a study of blood T cell repertoires in COVID-19. V lost 1 base and J lost 5, with 10 bases in between. CDR1 and CDR2 (germline): SGDLS, YYNGEE. CDR3 length equals 14 residues. Participants were aged roughly 18 to 89 years, lived in around 25 US areas, and enrolled virtually. Participant-given clinical history determined each cohort assignment. Individuals in the exposed group had encountered a COVID-19 case within 2 weeks preceding study entry.

Input material: PBMCs or T cells enriched from blood (not recorded which). This receptor was identified in a woman in her twenties or thirties who had been exposed to COVID-19. The genes are TRBV9 and TRBJ2-1; maybe TRBD1 (5 bases). CDR3 nucleotides: TGTGCCAGCAGCGTATCAGGGATTGACAATGAGCAGTTCTTC. This gives the protein CASSVSGIDNEQFF.